One and the same sample provided the 20 T cell receptor beta chains below, sequenced in a study of identical twins. TCRdb processed the 5' RACE reads anew with MiXCR; each CDR3 protein has one entry. The table shows about 890,000 distinct CDR3 sequences, with roughly an eighth occurring only once. These records were also assigned to another study, of yellow fever vaccine responses in identical twins.

Input material: PBMCs. Receptors were obtained from a young woman in good health.

This clonotype has a count of ten or more. The chain recombines TRBV12-3 or TRBV12-4 with TRBJ2-1, with a tentative D call TRBD1 (5 bases). V was shortened by 6 bases and J by 1 base, with 13 bases between the two germline ends. The CDR3 consists of 15 residues. The CDR3 sequence is CASSPGLYSYNEQFF. For the CDR3, the DNA is TGTGCCAGCAGCCCAGGGCTCTATTCCTACAATGAGCAGTTCTTC.

Only a few counts were recorded for this clonotype. The rearrangement uses TRBV2 and TRBJ1-1; D uncertain. Germline assignment: CDR1 SNHLY and CDR2 FYNNEI. The CDR3 spans 17 residues. V was trimmed by 4 bases and J by 1 base, leaving 19 bases between them. The CDR3 sequence is CASSGTISDISNTEAFF. Written as DNA, the CDR3 is TGTGCCAGCAGTGGCACGATCTCCGACATTTCGAACACTGAAGCTTTCTTT.

In this sample, this clonotype turned up a few times. The chain carries TRBV12-3 or TRBV12-4 and TRBJ1-5; D gene ambiguous. The CDR3 consists of 15 residues. V was cut by 7 bases and J by 0 bases, with 13 bases left in between. In DNA form, the CDR3 reads TGTGCCAGCACCATAGGACGGGATAGCAATCAGCCCCAGCATTTT. Its translation is CASTIGRDSNQPQHF.

This clonotype appeared a few times. CDR3 loop: CASSLPSATEAFF. The CDR3 nucleotides read TGTGCCAGCAGTTTACCGTCGGCGACTGAAGCTTTCTTT. The rearrangement links TRBV28 to TRBJ1-1; no clear D gene. The CDR3 is 13 amino acids. CDR1 MDHEN and CDR2 SYDVKM come from the germline V gene. Trimming left V 2 bases short and J 5 bases short, with 9 bases between.

This clonotype was observed a few times. The V gene is TRBV10-1, the J gene TRBJ2-1, with 12 bases fitting TRBD2. The junction had 6 bases not matched to a gene; V was cut back by 4 bases and J by 5 bases. Germline CDR1 is WNHNN and CDR2 is SYGVQD (reference sequence). The CDR3 covers 16 residues. This CDR3 reads CASSGLAGVRDNEQFF. CDR3 nucleotide sequence: TGCGCCAGCAGTGGACTAGCGGGAGTAAGGGACAATGAGCAGTTCTTC.

The chain has TRBV23-1 and TRBJ2-1; 8 bases agree with TRBD1. TRBV23-1 is an open reading frame, and its role is uncertain. The CDR3 has 16 residues. The junction had 4 bases not matched to a gene; V was cut back by 0 bases and J by 3 bases. For the CDR3, the DNA is TGCGCCAGCAGTCAATCGGACAGGGTCTACTACAATGAGCAGTTCTTC. This sequence encodes CASSQSDRVYYNEQFF.

Only a few counts were recorded for this clonotype. This chain connects TRBV29-1 to TRBJ2-5, with D tentatively TRBD1 or TRBD2 (6 bases each). Germline CDR1 SQVTM, CDR2 ANQGSEA. V was clipped by 0 bases and J by 1 base, with 9 bases between them. This CDR3 comprises 14 residues. CDR3 DNA: TGCAGCGTTGAAGAACGGGGGCCCCAAGAGACCCAGTACTTC. Translation: CSVEERGPQETQYF.

The V and J genes are TRBV9 and TRBJ2-1; 11 bases match TRBD2. V lost 0 bases to trimming and J lost 7 bases; unmatched junction nucleotides: 6. CDR3 length equals 16 residues. The V gene's germline CDR1 is SGDLS and CDR2 YYNGEE. For the CDR3, the DNA is TGTGCCAGCAGCGTAGGGGCTAGCGGGGGGAGGAATGAGCAGTTCTTC. Translation gives CASSVGASGGRNEQFF. Full variable domain (outside the CDR3, taken from reference TRBV9 and TRBJ2-1): DSGVTQTPKHLITATGQRVTLRCSPRSGDLSVYWYQQSLDQGLQFLIQYYNGEERAKGNILERFSAQQFPDLHSELNLSSLELGDSALYFCASSVGASGGRNEQFFGPGTRLTVL.

The rearrangement joins TRBV12-3 or TRBV12-4 to TRBJ2-5; 9 bases match TRBD1. Trimming at V came to 4 bases and at J to 0 bases, leaving 3 bases not matched to a gene. CDR3 size: 15 residues. CDR3 protein: CASSSGTGNQETQYF. The CDR3 bases are TGTGCCAGCAGTTCAGGGACAGGGAACCAAGAGACCCAGTACTTC.

This clonotype was seen more than once but under ten times. The chain couples TRBV25-1 to TRBJ1-6, with TRBD1 matching 9 bases. The CDR3 sequence is 18 residues long. Germline values: CDR1 MGHDK, CDR2 SYGVNS. V shed 4 bases, J shed 10 bases, and the junction held 17 bases outside the gene matches. As DNA, the CDR3 is TGTGCCAGCAGTGCCAACAGGGGGCGAAGACCAGTGGGATCACCCCTCCACTTT. This gives the protein CASSANRGRRPVGSPLHF.

This clonotype was observed a few times. The V gene is TRBV12-3 or TRBV12-4, the J gene TRBJ2-1, with 7 bases aligning to TRBD2. This CDR3 is 16 amino acids long. V lost 2 bases to trimming and J lost 12 bases; unmatched junction nucleotides: 16. CDR3 residues: CASSLRTLQRDGGQFF. CDR3 nucleotides: TGTGCCAGCAGTTTACGCACTCTCCAGCGGGACGGGGGGCAGTTCTTC.

This clonotype occurred a few times. This chain links TRBV20-1 with TRBJ2-4; 7 bases are a match to TRBD2. The V gene's germline CDR1 is DFQATT and CDR2 SNEGSKA (reference sequence). The CDR3 is 17 amino acids. J was trimmed by 2 bases and V by 5 bases; bases with no gene match: 15. The CDR3, as DNA: TGCAGTGCTGGACTTGTAAGGGGAGGGCCAACCAAAAACATTCAGTACTTC. It translates to CSAGLVRGGPTKNIQYF.

This chain links TRBV7-9 with TRBJ2-2; D is tentatively TRBD1 or TRBD2 (5 bases each). V shed 5 bases and J shed 4 bases, with 20 bases lying between them. CDR3 length: 17 residues. The germline V gene has CDR1 SEHNR and CDR2 FQNEAQ (reference sequence). The CDR3 spells CASSPLWGFLPTGELFF. The CDR3 DNA reads TGTGCCAGCAGCCCCCTTTGGGGGTTCTTGCCCACCGGGGAGCTGTTTTTT.

This clonotype was seen at least ten times. The chain has TRBV4-1 and TRBJ1-5; no firm D call. Trimming cost V 0 bases and J 6 bases, with 6 bases left between them. Germline CDR1 reads MGHRA; CDR2 reads YSYEKL. The CDR3 is 13 residues long. The CDR3 region has the DNA TGCGCCAGCAGCCAAGAGGAGGGTCAGCCCCAGCATTTT. Its protein product is CASSQEEGQPQHF.

The chain combines TRBV7-9 with TRBJ2-1; possible D gene TRBD2, 5 bases. Germline CDR1 is SEHNR and CDR2 is FQNEAQ (reference sequence). V lost 0 bases and J 8 bases, leaving 8 bases between the germline ends. This CDR3 has 13 residues. The CDR3 sequence: CASSLAGEYEQFF. The CDR3, as DNA: TGTGCCAGCAGCTTAGCGGGAGAATATGAGCAGTTCTTC.

V usage is TRBV15 and J usage is TRBJ1-5; D ambiguous. The V gene's germline CDR1 is LNHNV and CDR2 YYDKDF (reference sequence). This CDR3 contains 15 residues. V lost 0 bases to trimming and J lost 9 bases, with 15 bases between them. CDR3 sequence reads: CATSREIDLSWPQHF. In nucleotides, the CDR3 is TGTGCCACCAGCAGAGAAATAGATCTTTCGTGGCCCCAGCATTTT.

V usage is TRBV4-1 and J usage is TRBJ2-5, with no clear D. Germline V lookup: CDR1 MGHRA, CDR2 YSYEKL. V was trimmed by 1 base and J by 2 bases, leaving 8 bases between them. This CDR3 has 14 residues. The CDR3 loop reads CASSQVGQQETQYF. Here the CDR3 DNA reads TGCGCCAGCAGCCAAGTGGGCCAGCAAGAGACCCAGTACTTC.

This chain connects TRBV5-1 to TRBJ1-6; D is unclear. The CDR3 consists of 14 residues. The V end lost 4 bases, the J end lost 11 bases, and 16 bases lay between the germline ends. Germline-derived CDR1 and CDR2 are SGHRS and YFSETQ. The CDR3 protein is CASSPVVPGAPLHF. DNA of the CDR3: TGCGCCAGCAGCCCCGTGGTGCCTGGGGCACCCCTCCACTTT. Full variable domain (rest looked up from reference TRBV5-1 and TRBJ1-6): KAGVTQTPRYLIKTRGQQVTLSCSPISGHRSVSWYQQTPGQGLQFLFEYFSETQRNKGNFPGRFSGRQFSNSRSEMNVSTLELGDSALYLCASSPVVPGAPLHFGNGTRLTVT.

The table lists this clonotype with a few counts. V gene TRBV2 combines with J gene TRBJ2-7; 8 bases match TRBD2. The ends lost 1 base at V and 3 bases at J; junction bases unmatched: 2. This CDR3 contains 14 residues. Per the germline V gene, CDR1 is SNHLY and CDR2 is FYNNEI. The DNA for the CDR3 is TGTGCCAGCAGTGAAGTGGCGGGGGGCTACGAGCAGTACTTC. Encoded protein: CASSEVAGGYEQYF.

This clonotype was detected ten times or more. One end of the junction is discordant with germline, which a read error may explain. The V gene is TRBV20-1, the J gene TRBJ2-1, with 11 nucleotides matching TRBD2. The germline V gene encodes CDR1 DFQATT and CDR2 SNEGSKA (reference sequence). This CDR3 comprises 12 residues. In nucleotides, the CDR3 is TGCAGTGCTAGACTAGCGGGGGGAGTCCCCCTCTTC. This encodes CSARLAGGVPLF.